A single sample is the source of the 28 T cell receptor beta chains below, sequenced in a study of T cell responses to AZD1222 COVID-19 vaccine. TCRdb keeps only in-frame clones here, not all; method: immunoSEQ multiplex PCR. Of 150,000 or so clones listed, about 91% are singletons. Sequences were derived from peripheral blood, sampled on day 0 of AZD1222 vaccination. The source is an adult in good health.

The chain carries TRBV29-1 and TRBJ1-2; maybe TRBD1 (5 bases). The V gene lost 6 bases and the J gene lost 7 bases, with 30 bases spanning the gap. This CDR3 spans 17 amino acids. CDR1 and CDR2 from the germline V gene are SQVTM and ANQGSEA. The CDR3 loop is CSVDYAGRQDSSLGYTF. The CDR3 DNA sequence: TGCAGCGTCGACTACGCGGGGCGGCAAGACTCCTCCCTTGGCTACACCTTC.

The chain employs TRBV11-1 and TRBJ2-7; 9 nucleotides align to TRBD2. The germline CDR1 and CDR2 sequences are SGHAT and FQDESV (reference sequence). J was trimmed by 6 bases and V by 8 bases; bases with no gene match: 8. This CDR3 spans 13 amino acids. In nucleotides, the CDR3 is TGTGCCAGCGGGCTAGCGGGGTTTCGCGAGCAGTACTTC. It translates to CASGLAGFREQYF.

CDR3 coding DNA: TGTGCCACCAAACCGCCCGAGGAAACCTACGAGCAGTACTTC. This codes for CATKPPEETYEQYF. The V call is TRBV6-5, the J call TRBJ2-7; D is unresolved. The CDR3 has 14 residues. Trimming left V 10 bases short and J 2 bases short, with 18 bases between. Per the germline V gene, CDR1 is MNHEY and CDR2 is SVGAGI.

V and J are TRBV10-3 and TRBJ2-7; a weak D match, TRBD2 (8 bases). Trimming pared 9 bases from V and 2 bases from J, leaving 29 bases between. Germline V lookup: CDR1 ENHRY, CDR2 SYGVKD. The CDR3 is made up of 18 amino acids. The DNA of the CDR3 is TGTGCCATATCACAATTCTCAGAGGGGGCAGCGGGGGCCTACGAGCAGTACTTC. Translating gives CAISQFSEGAAGAYEQYF.

This chain connects TRBV27 to TRBJ2-1; 7 positions agree with TRBD1. The CDR3 is made up of 15 amino acids. Trimming cost V 3 bases and J 9 bases; bases outside gene matches: 11. Germline lookup yields CDR1 MNHEY and CDR2 SMNVEV (reference sequence). DNA for the CDR3: TGTGCCAGCAGTTTCCGACAGGGAAGGGGAAGTGAGCAGTTCTTC. It yields the protein CASSFRQGRGSEQFF.

The chain carries TRBV19 and TRBJ1-1; TRBD1 is a possible D gene (5 bases). Trimming removed 7 bases at V and 0 bases at J, with 9 bases between. Germline CDR1 is LNHDA and CDR2 is SQIVND (reference sequence). The CDR3 length is 13 residues. CDR3 coding DNA: TGTGCCAGTACCACGACAGTGAACACTGAAGCTTTCTTT. Translation: CASTTTVNTEAFF.

This sequence joins TRBV7-2 and TRBJ1-5, with D perhaps matching TRBD1 (5 bases). The CDR3 length is 14 residues. CDR1 SGHTA and CDR2 FQGNSA come from the germline V gene. Trimming cost V 0 bases and J 3 bases, with 6 bases left between them. Here the CDR3 DNA reads TGTGCCAGCAGCTTAGCAGGGGACAATCAGCCCCAGCATTTT. Translated: CASSLAGDNQPQHF.

This clone was picked up a small number of times. The V call is TRBV9, the J call TRBJ1-1; D might be TRBD1 (5 bases). CDR3 length: 13 residues. CDR1 SGDLS and CDR2 YYNGEE come from the germline V gene. Trimming took off 3 bases at V and 8 bases at J, with 14 bases between the two ends. The CDR3 DNA sequence: TGTGCCAGCAGCGCGGTGGGGGTTACCGAAGCTTTCTTT. Amino acids: CASSAVGVTEAFF.

CDR3 amino acids: CASSRTVNQPQHF. For the CDR3, the DNA is TGTGCCAGCAGCCGGACAGTTAATCAGCCCCAGCATTTT. V is TRBV5-6 and J is TRBJ1-5, with D possibly being TRBD1 (6 bases). This CDR3 comprises 13 residues. V lost 4 bases and J lost 4, with 9 bases in between. Germline CDR1 is SGHDT and CDR2 is YYEEEE.

This chain links TRBV4-1 with TRBJ1-2; D gene unclear. Germline V gene data show CDR1 as MGHRA and CDR2 as YSYEKL. The CDR3 runs to 15 residues. V lost 0 bases and J lost 4, with 12 bases in between. The DNA of the CDR3 is TGCGCCAGCAGCCAAGATGGGCCAGCTTTCTATGGCTACACCTTC. Its protein is CASSQDGPAFYGYTF.

The chain carries TRBV9 and TRBJ1-2, with 7 bases lining up with TRBD1. The germline gives CDR1 SGDLS, CDR2 YYNGEE. The CDR3 spans 12 residues. The ends lost 4 bases at V and 4 bases at J; junction bases unmatched: 1. CDR3 sequence reads: CASSTGVYGYTF. Here the CDR3 DNA reads TGTGCCAGCAGCACAGGGGTCTATGGCTACACCTTC.

This chain links TRBV4-1 with TRBJ2-2; possibly TRBD2 for D (5 bases). The CDR3 sequence is 15 residues long. Germline V gene sequence: CDR1 MGHRA, CDR2 YSYEKL. Trimming removed 0 bases at V and 3 bases at J, with 8 bases between. The CDR3 here is CASSQEGLDTGELFF. The CDR3 nucleotides are TGCGCCAGCAGCCAAGAAGGACTCGACACCGGGGAGCTGTTTTTT.

The J gene is TRBJ2-1, the V gene TRBV24-1; D assignment may be TRBD1 or TRBD2 (5 bases each). The germline V and J ends were trimmed by 3 bases and 9 bases, with 20 bases remaining between them. CDR1 KGHDR and CDR2 SFDVKD come from the germline V gene. The CDR3 spans 16 residues. CDR3 DNA sequence: TGTGCCACCAGTGATACAGGAGACCCGAGGGATACTGAGCAGTTCTTC. It specifies CATSDTGDPRDTEQFF.

The V and J genes are TRBV5-1 and TRBJ1-1; TRBD1 is a possible D gene (5 bases). V was cut by 0 bases and J by 3 bases, with 12 bases left in between. Looked up from germline, CDR1 is SGHRS and CDR2 is YFSETQ. This CDR3 comprises 15 residues. The DNA of the CDR3 is TGCGCCAGCAGCTTGGTGTTAGGCAGGGACACTGAAGCTTTCTTT. Amino acid sequence: CASSLVLGRDTEAFF.

This chain links TRBV7-9 with TRBJ2-3; TRBD1 matches at 7 bases. The germline gives CDR1 SEHNR, CDR2 FQNEAQ (reference sequence). The CDR3 loop spans 16 amino acids. The V gene end was trimmed by 3 bases and the J gene end by 7 bases; junction bases not matched to a gene: 13. This chain's CDR3 is CASSFATGFGQYTQYF. The DNA of the CDR3 is TGTGCCAGCAGCTTCGCGACAGGGTTCGGTCAGTATACGCAGTATTTT.

The chain uses TRBV15 and TRBJ1-6, with D tentatively TRBD1 (5 bases). The CDR3 is 15 residues long. Germline assignment: CDR1 LNHNV and CDR2 YYDKDF (reference sequence). The V end lost 0 bases, the J end lost 7 bases, and 10 bases lay between the germline ends. CDR3 sequence (DNA): TGTGCCACCAGCAGAGATCCAGGGCTGAATTCACCCCTCCACTTT. Translated, it gives CATSRDPGLNSPLHF.

The rearrangement uses TRBV20-1 and TRBJ1-1; D is possibly TRBD1 (5 bases). The CDR3 runs 13 residues. In germline, CDR1 is DFQATT, CDR2 SNEGSKA (reference sequence). The germline V and J ends were trimmed by 3 bases and 5 bases, with 13 bases remaining between them. CDR3 in DNA: TGCAGTGCTAGTCGTCAGGGTATAACTGAAGCTTTCTTT. Translation gives CSASRQGITEAFF.

The V call is TRBV2, the J call TRBJ1-2, with 7 positions matching TRBD1. This CDR3 is built from 15 residues. Trimming took 2 bases from V and 3 from J; bases not matched to a gene: 6. The germline CDR1 and CDR2 sequences are SNHLY and FYNNEI. CDR3 coding DNA: TGTGCCAGCAGTGAATCGGACAGGATAGACTATGGCTACACCTTC. As protein: CASSESDRIDYGYTF. The complete variable domain, with remaining parts taken from reference TRBV2 and TRBJ1-2, reads EPEVTQTPSHQVTQMGQEVILRCVPISNHLYFYWYRQILGQKVEFLVSFYNNEISEKSEIFDDQFSVERPDGSNFTLKIRSTKLEDSAMYFCASSESDRIDYGYTFGSGTRLTVV.

The chain uses TRBV10-3 and TRBJ2-7; 8 bases match TRBD1. This CDR3 is built from 14 residues. Looked up from germline, CDR1 is ENHRY and CDR2 is SYGVKD. CDR3 sequence: CVVSSDRGIDEQYF. In nucleotides, the CDR3 is TGTGTCGTCTCTTCAGACAGGGGTATCGACGAGCAGTACTTC.

The chain carries TRBV5-1 and TRBJ1-3; TRBD1 matches 7 bases. In germline, CDR1 is SGHRS, CDR2 YFSETQ. The CDR3 has 14 amino acids. The V gene end was trimmed by 0 bases and the J gene end by 7 bases; junction bases not matched to a gene: 4. CDR3 DNA sequence: TGCGCCAGCAGCTTGGGTGCAGGGGGGAACACCATATATTTT. Protein sequence: CASSLGAGGNTIYF.

The CDR3 DNA reads as TGTGCCAGCAGCCTAGCGGACGCGGCAAATGAGCAGTTCTTC. It specifies CASSLADAANEQFF. The chain combines TRBV6-5 with TRBJ2-1; the match to TRBD2 covers 7 bases. V was clipped by 6 bases and J by 7 bases; unmatched bases: 9. CDR3 size: 14 residues. Looked up from germline, CDR1 is MNHEY and CDR2 is SVGAGI.

This rearrangement joins TRBV19 to TRBJ2-3; 9 bases map to TRBD2. The CDR3 is 15 amino acids. The germline CDR1 and CDR2 sequences are LNHDA and SQIVND (reference sequence). J lost 2 bases, V lost 3 bases, and 3 bases had no gene match. DNA for the CDR3: TGTGCCAGTAGTATGCGGGGGGGCTTCACAGATACGCAGTATTTT. The encoded protein is CASSMRGGFTDTQYF. The whole variable domain, filled in from reference TRBV19 and TRBJ2-3, reads DGGITQSPKYLFRKEGQNVTLSCEQNLNHDAMYWYRQDPGQGLRLIYYSQIVNDFQKGDIAEGYSVSREKKESFPLTVTSAQKNPTAFYLCASSMRGGFTDTQYFGPGTRLTVL.

The chain is built from TRBV6-5 and TRBJ2-3, with a weak D call TRBD1 (5 bases). Trimming pared 0 bases from V and 7 bases from J, leaving 17 bases between. Germline V lookup: CDR1 MNHEY, CDR2 SVGAGI. The CDR3 consists of 16 residues. The CDR3 bases are TGTGCCAGCAGTTACTCGATTAACCAGGGTCGAAATACGCAGTATTTT. As protein: CASSYSINQGRNTQYF.

The genes are TRBV18 and TRBJ2-7; weak D call: TRBD1 (5 bases). Deletions cut 3 bases from V and 3 bases from J, with 9 bases between. This CDR3 has 13 amino acids. Germline lookup yields CDR1 KGHSH and CDR2 LQKENI. The CDR3 DNA is TGTGCCAGCTCACCGACAGAAATCTACGAGCAGTACTTC. As protein: CASSPTEIYEQYF.

V usage is TRBV5-4 and J usage is TRBJ2-1; 12 bases are a match to TRBD2. Trimming removed 6 bases from V and 8 bases from J; junction bases left unmatched: 12. This CDR3 contains 16 residues. In germline, CDR1 is SGHNT, CDR2 YYREEE (reference sequence). CDR3 nucleotide sequence: TGTGCCAGCACTAATCCATCACTAGCGGGAGGCGATGAGCAGTTCTTC. Translating gives CASTNPSLAGGDEQFF.

This clone was counted a few times. This chain uses TRBV11-3 with TRBJ1-2; TRBD1 is a possible D gene (5 bases). This CDR3 contains 15 residues. Germline-derived CDR1 and CDR2 are SGHNT and YENEEA. V shed 2 bases and J shed 1 base, with 11 bases lying between them. CDR3 DNA sequence: TGTGCCAGCAGCTTACAAGGGCAGGGTAACTATGGCTACACCTTC. The encoded protein is CASSLQGQGNYGYTF.

The CDR3 region has the DNA TGTGCCAGCAGCATGACTCTCGGCAATGAGCAGTTCTTC. Translation: CASSMTLGNEQFF. V usage is TRBV7-9 and J usage is TRBJ2-1; D gene unclear. Trimming left V 5 bases short and J 6 bases short, with 11 bases between. The CDR3 runs to 13 residues. In germline, CDR1 is SEHNR, CDR2 FQNEAQ (reference sequence).

With respect to this clone: At one end the junction does not follow the germline gene, possibly because of a read error. This rearrangement joins TRBV3-1 (or the pseudogene TRBV3-2) to TRBJ2-3; D remains unclear. The CDR3 spans 16 residues. CDR1 is LGHDT and CDR2 is YNNKEL in the germline V gene (reference sequence). CDR3 region: CTSSQDDHPRTDTQYF. In DNA, the CDR3 is TGTACCAGCAGCCAAGATGACCACCCTCGCACAGATACGCAGTATTTT.